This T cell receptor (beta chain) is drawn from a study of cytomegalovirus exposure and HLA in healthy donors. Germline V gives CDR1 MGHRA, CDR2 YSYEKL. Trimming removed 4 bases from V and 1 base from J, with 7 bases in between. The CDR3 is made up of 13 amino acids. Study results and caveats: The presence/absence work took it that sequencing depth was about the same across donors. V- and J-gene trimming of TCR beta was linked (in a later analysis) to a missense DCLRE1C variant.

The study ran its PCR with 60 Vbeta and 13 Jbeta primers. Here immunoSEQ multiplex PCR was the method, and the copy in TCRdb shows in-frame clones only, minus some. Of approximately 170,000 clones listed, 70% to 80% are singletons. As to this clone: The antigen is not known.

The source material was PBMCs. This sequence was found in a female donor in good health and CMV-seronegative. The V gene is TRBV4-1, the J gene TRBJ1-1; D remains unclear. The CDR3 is CASSLGGNTEAFF. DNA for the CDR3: TGCGCCAGCAGCCTGGGAGGGAACACTGAAGCTTTCTTT.